Listed here is a single T cell receptor beta chain. Its antigen is still unknown. This record belongs to a study of T cell responses to AZD1222 COVID-19 vaccine. Findings of the study overall: Close to half of spike-specific TCRs reportedly recognize unmutated variant regions. Donors were largely white British and mainly female; clonal diversity was possibly underestimated.

Generated by immunoSEQ multiplex PCR, the TCRdb table keeps only in-frame clones and is missing some. The profile shows some 94,000 clones, about 92% of them singletons. Pooled together were second doses at about 4 or about 12 weeks. Germline loops: CDR1 MNHEY, CDR2 SVGAGI. With 2 bases removed from V and 2 bases from J, the gap between germline ends came to 9 bases. The CDR3 totals 14 residues. The receptor's source is an adult who received the AZD1222 COVID-19 vaccine. The sample in question was peripheral blood, obtained 28 days after the second AZD1222 dose. V is TRBV6-5 and J is TRBJ1-1; D remains unclear. The CDR3 nucleotides read TGTGCCAGCAGTTACAGGTCAGCAAACACTGAAGCTTTCTTT. Translated, it gives CASSYRSANTEAFF.